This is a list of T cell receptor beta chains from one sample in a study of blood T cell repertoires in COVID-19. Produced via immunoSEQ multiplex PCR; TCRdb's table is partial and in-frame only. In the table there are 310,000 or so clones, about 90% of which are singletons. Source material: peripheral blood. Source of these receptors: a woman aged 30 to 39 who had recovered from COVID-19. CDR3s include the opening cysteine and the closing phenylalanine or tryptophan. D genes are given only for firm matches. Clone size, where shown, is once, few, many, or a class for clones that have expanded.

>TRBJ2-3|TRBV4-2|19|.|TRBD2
TGTGCCAGCAGCCAGGGCGAGACTAGCGGGGTTTCCCACACAGATACGCAGTATTTT
CASSQGETSGVSHTDTQYF
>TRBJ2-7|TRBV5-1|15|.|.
TGCGCCAGCAGCTTGGCCGGGGGTGGTGGCTACGAGCAGTACTTC
CASSLAGGGGYEQYF
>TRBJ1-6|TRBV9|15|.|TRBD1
TGTGCCAGCAGCGTTGGACAGGGGATGAATTCACCCCTCCACTTT
CASSVGQGMNSPLHF
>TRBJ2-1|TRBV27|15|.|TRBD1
TGTGCCAGCAGTTCGCTACAGGGGTGGCGGAGTGAGCAGTTCTTC
CASSSLQGWRSEQFF
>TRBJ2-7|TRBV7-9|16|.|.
TGTGCCAGCAGCTTAGTTCGGCTAGCGAGCTCCTACGAGCAGTACTTC
CASSLVRLASSYEQYF
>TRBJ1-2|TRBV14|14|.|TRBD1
TGTGCCAGCAGCCAAGTAGGACAGGTCTATGGCTACACCTTC
CASSQVGQVYGYTF
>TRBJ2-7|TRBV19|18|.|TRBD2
TGTGCCAGTAGTCCCACGGGACTAGCGGGAGTAGGGTCGTACGAGCAGTACTTC
CASSPTGLAGVGSYEQYF
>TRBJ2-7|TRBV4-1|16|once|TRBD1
TGCGCCAGCAGCCGAAATCAGGGGGCTAATTCCTACGAGCAGTACTTC
CASSRNQGANSYEQYF
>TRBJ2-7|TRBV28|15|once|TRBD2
TGTGCCAGCAGTCGACTAGCGGGAGGGACCTACGAGCAGTACTTC
CASSRLAGGTYEQYF
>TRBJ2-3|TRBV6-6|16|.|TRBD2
TGTGCCAGCGGGAGACGGGGGGTCTTGGAGGCAGATACGCAGTATTTT
CASGRRGVLEADTQYF
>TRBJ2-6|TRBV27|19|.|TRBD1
TGTGCCAGCAGTTTATGGGACGGGACAGGGACGGCTGGGGCCAACGTCCTGACTTTC
CASSLWDGTGTAGANVLTF
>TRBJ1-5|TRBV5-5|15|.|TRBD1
TGTGCCAGCAGCTTGGGGCCAGGGGGCGGGCAGCCCCAGCATTTT
CASSLGPGGGQPQHF
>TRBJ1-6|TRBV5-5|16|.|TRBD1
TGTGCCAGCAGCTTGACACCGGGACAGCATAATTCACCCCTCCACTTT
CASSLTPGQHNSPLHF
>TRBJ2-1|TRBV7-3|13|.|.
TGTGCCAGCAGCTCGACCCCGGGGAATGAGCAGTTCTTC
CASSSTPGNEQFF
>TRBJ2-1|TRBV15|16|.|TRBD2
TGTGCCACCAGCAGAGACTCGGGACTAGGAGGCCATGAGCAGTTCTTC
CATSRDSGLGGHEQFF